The TCR beta chain described here comes from a study of blood T cell repertoires in COVID-19 (dated by TCRdb to 2020 to 2022). With respect to the entire study: The collaborator samples originated in the United States, Italy and Spain and spanned the acute and convalescent phases of COVID-19. The material from the prospective study consisted of cDNA or gDNA derived from T cells, B-cell-depleted T cells, or PBMCs. Deeply sampled blood TCRbeta repertoires from subjects exposed to, actively infected with, or recovered from COVID-19 were included in the dataset. The repertoires were released in a freely available public database intended as a resource for research on the immune response to SARS-CoV-2. Samples were obtained from the ongoing ImmuneRACE study (first 160 participants) and from 1,254 subjects provided by 6 global collaborators. Nearly every sample came with metadata listing a de-identified subject ID, COVID-19 status, age in years and sex. Where HLA class I and class II types were available, the types were taken from metadata supplied by the sample provider, not from assay-based typing.

Whole blood was collected in K2EDTA tubes by collaborating institutions according to the institutions' own protocols. For TCRbeta analysis, collaborators shipped samples in one of three forms: frozen whole blood, isolated PBMCs, or DNA extracted from either of those sample types. Sequences SNHLY (CDR1) and FYNNEI (CDR2) are obtained from the germline V gene. V drops 0 bases and J drops 0 bases, leaving 6 bases in between. The CDR3 numbers 16 residues from cysteine through phenylalanine. This entry keeps only the CDR3 DNA: 48 bases, framed from base 1. With regard to this clone: Its antigen remains undetermined. Base qualities are not provided; no much larger clone lies one nucleotide away.

TCRbeta CDR3 regions were amplified from genomic DNA by means of the immunoSEQ Assay, a bias-controlled multiplex PCR. The study's own analysis went as follows. Nucleated cell counts per sample were estimated from amplification of reference gene primers within the assay. To quantify the absolute abundance of each unique TCRbeta CDR3 rearrangement, sequence reads were collapsed and filtered. For each sample, productive Simpson clonality was calculated by taking the square root of Simpson's diversity index across productive rearrangements. What TCRdb holds here is the immuneACCESS table cut down to in-frame rearrangements. Part of the clones is not present; checked against another copy, under half of the missing clones reflect an unresolved V gene, and the others are unexplained. The V and J calls and clone size are taken from that table; D and trimming were inferred from the DNA. The sample table records over 200,000 clones; about 90% of these occur just once. The ten biggest clones cover about 1.9% of the sample.

Results and caveats for the whole study, not just this receptor: The amount of clinical and demographic metadata varied by source and participant and was provided uncurated.

Specimen: peripheral blood. Recombination joined TRBV2 with TRBJ2-6, with the D gene too uncertain to name. The clonotype was recovered from a man aged 35 to 55 with active or convalescent COVID-19. CDR3 reads: CASSEAQDSGANVLTF. The DNA reads TGTGCCAGCAGTGAAGCCCAGGACTCTGGGGCCAACGTCCTGACTTTC.